This T cell receptor (beta chain) was identified in a study of cytomegalovirus exposure and HLA in healthy donors. Findings and caveats of the study: Most likely, a cluster of highly shared sequence variants arose as a sequencing artifact. Specific recognition of CMV antigens was confirmed in vitro for a few chains (all CMV-associated). Serostatus for CMV was the only available immune exposure information. Later analysis found that TCR beta chains associated with HLA were more clonally expanded than other, equally common chains.

As to this clone: Its target is not known.

V trimming: 6 bases; J trimming: 0 bases; junction bases outside the gene matches: 10. The CDR3 is 16 amino acids. Germline CDR1 reads SQVTM; CDR2 reads ANQGSEA. The PCR had 60 Vbeta and 13 Jbeta primers. Assay: immunoSEQ multiplex PCR; the TCRdb copy retains only in-frame clones and omits some. The sample contains about 200,000 clones, around 75% of which appear only once. The rearrangement uses TRBV29-1 and TRBJ2-3; 9 bases fit TRBD2. The sample consisted of PBMCs. The sequence was collected from a woman in her twenties or thirties in good health and CMV-seronegative. This chain's CDR3 is CSVELNSGRSTDTQYF. For the CDR3, the DNA is TGCAGCGTCGAGCTAAATAGCGGGAGAAGCACAGATACGCAGTATTTT.